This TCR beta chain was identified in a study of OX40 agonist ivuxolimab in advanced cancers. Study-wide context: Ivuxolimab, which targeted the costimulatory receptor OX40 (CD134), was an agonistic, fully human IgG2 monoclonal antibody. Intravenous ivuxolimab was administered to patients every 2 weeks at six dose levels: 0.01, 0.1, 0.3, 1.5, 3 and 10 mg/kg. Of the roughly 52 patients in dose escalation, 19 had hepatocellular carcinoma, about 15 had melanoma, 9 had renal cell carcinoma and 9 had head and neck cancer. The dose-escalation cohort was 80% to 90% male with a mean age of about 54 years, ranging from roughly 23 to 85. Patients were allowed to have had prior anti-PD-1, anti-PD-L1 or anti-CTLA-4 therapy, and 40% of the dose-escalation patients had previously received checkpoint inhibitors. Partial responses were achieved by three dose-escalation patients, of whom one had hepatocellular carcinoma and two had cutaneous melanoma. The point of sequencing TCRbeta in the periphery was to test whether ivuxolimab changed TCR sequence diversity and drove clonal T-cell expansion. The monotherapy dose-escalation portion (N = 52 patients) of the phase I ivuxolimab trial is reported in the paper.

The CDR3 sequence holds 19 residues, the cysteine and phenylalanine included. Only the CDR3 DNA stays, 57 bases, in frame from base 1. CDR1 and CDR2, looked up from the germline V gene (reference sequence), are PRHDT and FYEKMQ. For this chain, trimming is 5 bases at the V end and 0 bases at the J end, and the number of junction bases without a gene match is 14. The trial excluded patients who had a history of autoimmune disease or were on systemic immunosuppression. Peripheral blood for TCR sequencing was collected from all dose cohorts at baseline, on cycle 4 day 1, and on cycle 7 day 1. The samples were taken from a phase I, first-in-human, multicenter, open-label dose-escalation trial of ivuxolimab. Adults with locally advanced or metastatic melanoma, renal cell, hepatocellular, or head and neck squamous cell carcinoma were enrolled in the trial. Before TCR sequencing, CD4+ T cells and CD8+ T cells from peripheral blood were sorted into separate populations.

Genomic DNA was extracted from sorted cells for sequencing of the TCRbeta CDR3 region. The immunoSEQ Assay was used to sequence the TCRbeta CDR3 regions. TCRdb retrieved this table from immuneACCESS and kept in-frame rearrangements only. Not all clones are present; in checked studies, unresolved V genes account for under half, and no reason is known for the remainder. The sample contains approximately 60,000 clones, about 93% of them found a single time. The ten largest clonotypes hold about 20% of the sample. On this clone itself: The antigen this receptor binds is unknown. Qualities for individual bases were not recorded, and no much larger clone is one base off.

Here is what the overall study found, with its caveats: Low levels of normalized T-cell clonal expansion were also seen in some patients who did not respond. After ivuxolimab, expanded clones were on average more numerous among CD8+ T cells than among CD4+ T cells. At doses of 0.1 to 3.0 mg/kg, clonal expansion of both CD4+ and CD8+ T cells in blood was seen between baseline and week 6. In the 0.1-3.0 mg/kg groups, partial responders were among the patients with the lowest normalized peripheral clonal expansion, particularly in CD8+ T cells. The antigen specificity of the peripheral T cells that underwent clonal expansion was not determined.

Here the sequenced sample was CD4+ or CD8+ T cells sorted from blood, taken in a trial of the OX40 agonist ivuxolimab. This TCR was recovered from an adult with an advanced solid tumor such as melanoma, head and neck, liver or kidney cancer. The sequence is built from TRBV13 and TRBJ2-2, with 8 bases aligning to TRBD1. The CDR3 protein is CASSPILSVQGANTGELFF. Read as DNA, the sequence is TGTGCCAGCAGCCCTATCCTTAGTGTACAGGGGGCGAACACCGGGGAGCTGTTTTTT.